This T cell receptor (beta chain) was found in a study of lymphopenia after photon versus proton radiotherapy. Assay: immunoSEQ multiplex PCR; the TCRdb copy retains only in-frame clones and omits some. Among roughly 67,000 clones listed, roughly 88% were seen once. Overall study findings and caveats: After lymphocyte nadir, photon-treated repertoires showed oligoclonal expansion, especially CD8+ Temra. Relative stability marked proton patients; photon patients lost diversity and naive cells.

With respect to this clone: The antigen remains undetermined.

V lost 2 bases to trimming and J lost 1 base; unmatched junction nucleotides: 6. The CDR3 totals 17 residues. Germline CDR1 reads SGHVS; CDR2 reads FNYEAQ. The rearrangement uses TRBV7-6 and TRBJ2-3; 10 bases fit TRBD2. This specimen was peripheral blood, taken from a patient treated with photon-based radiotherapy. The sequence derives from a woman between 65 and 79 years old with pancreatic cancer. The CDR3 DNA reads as TGTGCCAGCAGCTTAACCGCAAGCGGGAGGGGCACAGATACGCAGTATTTT. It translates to CASSLTASGRGTDTQYF. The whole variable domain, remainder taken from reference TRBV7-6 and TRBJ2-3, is GAGVSQSPRYKVTKRGQDVALRCDPISGHVSLYWYRQALGQGPEFLTYFNYEAQQDKSGLPNDRFSAERPEGSISTLTIQRTEQRDSAMYRCASSLTASGRGTDTQYFGPGTRLTVL.